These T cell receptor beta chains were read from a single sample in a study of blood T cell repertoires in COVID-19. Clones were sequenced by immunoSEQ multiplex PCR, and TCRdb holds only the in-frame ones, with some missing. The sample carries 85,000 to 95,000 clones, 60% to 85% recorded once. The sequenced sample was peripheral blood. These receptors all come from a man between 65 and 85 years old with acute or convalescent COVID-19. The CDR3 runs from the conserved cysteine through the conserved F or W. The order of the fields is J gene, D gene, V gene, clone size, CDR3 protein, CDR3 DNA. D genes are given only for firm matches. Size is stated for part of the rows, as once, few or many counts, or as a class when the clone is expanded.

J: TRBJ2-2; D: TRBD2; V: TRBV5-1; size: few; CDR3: CASSVGLAGDTGELFF; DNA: TGCGCCAGCAGCGTGGGACTAGCGGGAGACACCGGGGAGCTGTTTTTT
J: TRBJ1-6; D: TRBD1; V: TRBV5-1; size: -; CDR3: CASSPDRGTNSPLHF; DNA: TGCGCCAGCAGCCCAGACAGGGGGACGAATTCACCCCTCCACTTT
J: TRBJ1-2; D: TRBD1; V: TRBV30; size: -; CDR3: CAWSLPTGRKDTF; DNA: TGTGCCTGGAGTTTACCGACAGGGAGAAAGGACACCTTC
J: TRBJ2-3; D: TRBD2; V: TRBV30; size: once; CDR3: CAWSVSGGGDTQYF; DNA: TGTGCCTGGAGTGTCTCGGGGGGAGGAGATACGCAGTATTTT
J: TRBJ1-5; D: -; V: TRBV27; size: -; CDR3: CASSPQASNQPQHF; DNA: TGTGCCAGCAGTCCTCAGGCTAGCAATCAGCCCCAGCATTTT
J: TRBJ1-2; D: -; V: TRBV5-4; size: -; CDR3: CASSLPGYGYTF; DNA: TGTGCCAGCAGCTTACCAGGGTACGGCTACACCTTC
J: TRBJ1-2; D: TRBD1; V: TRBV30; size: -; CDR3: CAWSGPTGLNGYTF; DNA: TGTGCCTGGAGTGGACCGACAGGGTTGAATGGCTACACCTTC
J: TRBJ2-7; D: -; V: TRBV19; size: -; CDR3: CASSPPGLYYEQYF; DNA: TGTGCCAGTAGTCCCCCGGGATTATACTACGAGCAGTACTTC
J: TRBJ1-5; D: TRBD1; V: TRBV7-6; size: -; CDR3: CASSPGTGIGQPQHF; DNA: TGTGCCAGCAGCCCGGGGACAGGGATTGGGCAGCCCCAGCATTTT
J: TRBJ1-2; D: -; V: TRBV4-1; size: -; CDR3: CASSHEGGLYGYTF; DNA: TGCGCCAGCAGCCATGAAGGAGGATTATATGGCTACACCTTC
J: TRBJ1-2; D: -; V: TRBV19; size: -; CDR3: CASKRDSYGYTF; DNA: TGTGCCAGTAAACGGGACTCCTATGGCTACACCTTC
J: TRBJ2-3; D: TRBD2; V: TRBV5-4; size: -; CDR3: CASRPGTSARTDTQYF; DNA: TGTGCCAGCAGACCCGGGACTAGCGCCCGCACAGATACGCAGTATTTT
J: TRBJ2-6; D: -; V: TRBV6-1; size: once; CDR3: CASSNSGANVLTF; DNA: TGTGCCAGCAGCAACTCTGGGGCCAACGTCCTGACTTTC
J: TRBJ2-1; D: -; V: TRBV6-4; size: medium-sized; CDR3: CASSDNQGNEQFF; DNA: TGTGCCAGCAGTGATAATCAGGGCAATGAGCAGTTCTTC
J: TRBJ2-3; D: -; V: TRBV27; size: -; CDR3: CASSIQGADTQYF; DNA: TGTGCCAGCAGTATACAGGGCGCAGATACGCAGTATTTT